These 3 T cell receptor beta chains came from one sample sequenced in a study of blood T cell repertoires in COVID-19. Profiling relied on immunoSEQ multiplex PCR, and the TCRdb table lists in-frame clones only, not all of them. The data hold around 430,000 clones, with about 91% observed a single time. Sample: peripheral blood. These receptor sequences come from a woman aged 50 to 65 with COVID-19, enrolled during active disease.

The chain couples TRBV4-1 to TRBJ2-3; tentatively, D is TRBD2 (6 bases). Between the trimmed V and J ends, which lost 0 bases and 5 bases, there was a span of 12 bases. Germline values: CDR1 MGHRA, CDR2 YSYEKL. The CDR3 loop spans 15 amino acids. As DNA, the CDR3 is TGCGCCAGCAGCCAAGACTACCGAGCGGGAGATACGCAGTATTTT. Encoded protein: CASSQDYRAGDTQYF.

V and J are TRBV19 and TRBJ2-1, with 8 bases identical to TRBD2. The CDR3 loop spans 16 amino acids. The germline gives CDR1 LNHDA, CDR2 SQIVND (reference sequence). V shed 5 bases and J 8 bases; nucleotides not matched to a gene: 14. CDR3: CASSPLFGGGRDEQFF. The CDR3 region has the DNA TGTGCCAGTAGTCCCCTCTTCGGGGGGGGCCGGGATGAGCAGTTCTTC.

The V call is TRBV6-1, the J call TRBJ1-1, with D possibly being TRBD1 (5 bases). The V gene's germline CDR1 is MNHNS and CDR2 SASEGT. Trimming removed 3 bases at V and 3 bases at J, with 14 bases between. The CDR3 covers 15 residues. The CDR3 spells CASSDWGLRDTEAFF. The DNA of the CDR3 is TGTGCCAGCAGTGATTGGGGACTAAGGGACACTGAAGCTTTCTTT.